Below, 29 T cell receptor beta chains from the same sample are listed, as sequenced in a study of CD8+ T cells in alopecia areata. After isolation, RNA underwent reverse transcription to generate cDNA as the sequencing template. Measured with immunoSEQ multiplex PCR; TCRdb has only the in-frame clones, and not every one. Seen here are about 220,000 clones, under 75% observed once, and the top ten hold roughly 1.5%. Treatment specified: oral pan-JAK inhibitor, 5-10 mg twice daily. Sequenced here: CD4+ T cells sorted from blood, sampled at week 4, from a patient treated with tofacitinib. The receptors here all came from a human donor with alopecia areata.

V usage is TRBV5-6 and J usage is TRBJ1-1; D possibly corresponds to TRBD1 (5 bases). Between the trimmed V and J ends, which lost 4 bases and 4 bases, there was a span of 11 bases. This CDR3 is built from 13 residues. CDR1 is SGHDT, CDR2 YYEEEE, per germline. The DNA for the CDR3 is TGTGCCAGCAGCAACGGGAGGGGCACTGAAGCTTTCTTT. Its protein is CASSNGRGTEAFF.

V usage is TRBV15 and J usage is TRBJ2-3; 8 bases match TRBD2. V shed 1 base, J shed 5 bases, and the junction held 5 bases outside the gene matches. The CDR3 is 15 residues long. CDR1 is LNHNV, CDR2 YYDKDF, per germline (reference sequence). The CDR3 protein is CATSRGSGAGDTQYF. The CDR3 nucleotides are TGTGCCACCAGCAGAGGTAGCGGGGCTGGAGATACGCAGTATTTT. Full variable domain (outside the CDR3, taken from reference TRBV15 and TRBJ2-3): DAMVIQNPRYQVTQFGKPVTLSCSQTLNHNVMYWYQQKSSQAPKLLFHYYDKDFNNEADTPDNFQSRRPNTSFCFLDIRSPGLGDTAMYLCATSRGSGAGDTQYFGPGTRLTVL.

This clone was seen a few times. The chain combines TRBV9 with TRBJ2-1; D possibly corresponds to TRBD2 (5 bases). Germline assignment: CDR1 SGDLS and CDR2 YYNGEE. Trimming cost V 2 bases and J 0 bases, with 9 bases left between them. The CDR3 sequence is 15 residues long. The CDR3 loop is CASSVLGSSYNEQFF. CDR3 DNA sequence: TGTGCCAGCAGCGTCTTGGGGAGCTCCTACAATGAGCAGTTCTTC.

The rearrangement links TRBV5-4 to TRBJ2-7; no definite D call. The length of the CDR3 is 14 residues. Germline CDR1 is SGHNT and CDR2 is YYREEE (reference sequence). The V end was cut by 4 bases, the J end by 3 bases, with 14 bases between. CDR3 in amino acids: CASSTRQGRYEQYF. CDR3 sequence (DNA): TGTGCCAGCAGCACAAGGCAAGGCCGCTACGAGCAGTACTTC.

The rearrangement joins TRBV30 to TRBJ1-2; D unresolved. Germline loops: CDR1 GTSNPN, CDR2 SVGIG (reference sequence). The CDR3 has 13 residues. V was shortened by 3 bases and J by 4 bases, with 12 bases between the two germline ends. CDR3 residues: CAWSTWKGYGYTF. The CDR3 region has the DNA TGTGCCTGGAGCACCTGGAAGGGCTATGGCTACACCTTC.

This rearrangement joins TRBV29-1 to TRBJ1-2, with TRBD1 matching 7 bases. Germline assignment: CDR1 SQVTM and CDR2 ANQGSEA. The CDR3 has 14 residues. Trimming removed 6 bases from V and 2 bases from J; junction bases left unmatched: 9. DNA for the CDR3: TGCAGCGTGGTGCCGGGACAGAGGAACTATGGCTACACCTTC. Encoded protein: CSVVPGQRNYGYTF.

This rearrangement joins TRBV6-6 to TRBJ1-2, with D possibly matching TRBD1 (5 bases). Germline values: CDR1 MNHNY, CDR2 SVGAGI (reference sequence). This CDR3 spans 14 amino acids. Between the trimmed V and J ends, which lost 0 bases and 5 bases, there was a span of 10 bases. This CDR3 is CASSYSTAKYGYTF. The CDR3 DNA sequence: TGTGCCAGCAGTTACTCGACAGCAAAATATGGCTACACCTTC.

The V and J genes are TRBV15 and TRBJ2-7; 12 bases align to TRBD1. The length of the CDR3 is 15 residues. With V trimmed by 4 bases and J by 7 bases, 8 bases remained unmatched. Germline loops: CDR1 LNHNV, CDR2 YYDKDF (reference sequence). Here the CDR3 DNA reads TGTGCCACCAGCACCCCGGGACAGGGGGCTTGGGAGCAGTACTTC. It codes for CATSTPGQGAWEQYF.

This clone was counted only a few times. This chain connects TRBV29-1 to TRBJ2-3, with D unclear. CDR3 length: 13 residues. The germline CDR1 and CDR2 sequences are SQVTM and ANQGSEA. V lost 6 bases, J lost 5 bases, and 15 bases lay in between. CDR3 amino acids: CSVAVQAGDTQYF. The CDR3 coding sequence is TGCAGCGTGGCCGTTCAGGCAGGAGATACGCAGTATTTT.

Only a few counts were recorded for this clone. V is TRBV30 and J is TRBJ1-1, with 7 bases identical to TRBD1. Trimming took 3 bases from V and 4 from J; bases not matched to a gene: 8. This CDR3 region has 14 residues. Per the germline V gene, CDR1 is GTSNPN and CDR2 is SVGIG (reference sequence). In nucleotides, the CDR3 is TGTGCCTGGAGCAGGGGGGTGGATGGCACTGAAGCTTTCTTT. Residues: CAWSRGVDGTEAFF.

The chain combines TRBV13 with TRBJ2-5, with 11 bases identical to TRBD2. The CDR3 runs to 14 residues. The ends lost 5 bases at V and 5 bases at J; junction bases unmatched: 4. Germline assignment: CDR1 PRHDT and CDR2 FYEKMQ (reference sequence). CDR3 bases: TGTGCCAGCAGCCGTAGCGGGGGGGCGGAGACCCAGTACTTC. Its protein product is CASSRSGGAETQYF.

CDR3 region: CASSVTGNGYTF. In DNA form, the CDR3 reads TGTGCCAGCAGCGTGACAGGGAATGGCTACACCTTC. The chain is built from TRBV25-1 and TRBJ1-2, with 7 nucleotides matching TRBD1. From germline, CDR1 is MGHDK and CDR2 SYGVNS. The trim removed 6 bases at V and 6 bases at J, leaving 4 bases unmatched. The CDR3 loop spans 12 amino acids.

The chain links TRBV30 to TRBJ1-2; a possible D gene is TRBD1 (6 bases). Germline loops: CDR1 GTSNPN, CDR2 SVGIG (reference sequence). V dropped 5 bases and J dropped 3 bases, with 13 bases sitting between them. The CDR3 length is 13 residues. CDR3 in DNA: TGTGCCTGGGGGGGCTCTGTGGACTATGGCTACACCTTC. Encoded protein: CAWGGSVDYGYTF.

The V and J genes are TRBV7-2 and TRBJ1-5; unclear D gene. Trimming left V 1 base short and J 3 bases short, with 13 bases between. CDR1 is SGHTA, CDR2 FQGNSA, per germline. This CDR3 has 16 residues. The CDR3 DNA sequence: TGTGCCAGCAGCTTAGGCTCCCGGCTCCTCAATCAGCCCCAGCATTTT. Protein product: CASSLGSRLLNQPQHF. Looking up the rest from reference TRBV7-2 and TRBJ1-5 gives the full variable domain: GAGVSQSPSNKVTEKGKDVELRCDPISGHTALYWYRQSLGQGLEFLIYFQGNSAPDKSGLPSDRFSAERTGGSVSTLTIQRTQQEDSAVYLCASSLGSRLLNQPQHFGDGTRLSIL.

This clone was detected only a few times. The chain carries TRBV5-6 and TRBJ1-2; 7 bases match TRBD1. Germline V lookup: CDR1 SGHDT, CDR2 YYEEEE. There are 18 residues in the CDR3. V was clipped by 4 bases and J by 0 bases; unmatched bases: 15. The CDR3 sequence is CASSPTGTAVNANYGYTF. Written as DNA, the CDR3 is TGTGCCAGCAGCCCAACCGGGACAGCTGTAAATGCTAACTATGGCTACACCTTC.

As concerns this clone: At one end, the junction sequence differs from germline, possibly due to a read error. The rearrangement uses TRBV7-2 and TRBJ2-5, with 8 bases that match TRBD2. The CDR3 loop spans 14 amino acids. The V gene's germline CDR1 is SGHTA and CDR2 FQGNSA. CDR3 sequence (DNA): TGCGCCAGCAGCCAGACGAGCGGGGGCGAGACCCAGTACTTC. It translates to CASSQTSGGETQYF.

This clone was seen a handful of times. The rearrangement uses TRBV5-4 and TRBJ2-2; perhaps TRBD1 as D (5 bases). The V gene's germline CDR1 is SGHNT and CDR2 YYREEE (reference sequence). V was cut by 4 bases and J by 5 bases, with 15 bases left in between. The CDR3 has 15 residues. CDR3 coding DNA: TGTGCCAGCAGCCAATACAGGACGGTAACCGGGGAGCTGTTTTTT. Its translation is CASSQYRTVTGELFF. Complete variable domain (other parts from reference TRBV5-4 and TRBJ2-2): ETGVTQSPTHLIKTRGQQVTLRCSSQSGHNTVSWYQQALGQGPQFIFQYYREEENGRGNFPPRFSGLQFPNYSSELNVNALELDDSALYLCASSQYRTVTGELFFGEGSRLTVL.

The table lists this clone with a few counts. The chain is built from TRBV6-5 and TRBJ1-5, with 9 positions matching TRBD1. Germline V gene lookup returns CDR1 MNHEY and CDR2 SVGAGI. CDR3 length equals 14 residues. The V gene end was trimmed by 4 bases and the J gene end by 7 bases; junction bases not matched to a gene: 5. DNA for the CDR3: TGTGCCAGCAGTTGGGACAGGGATGAGCAGCCCCAGCATTTT. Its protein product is CASSWDRDEQPQHF.

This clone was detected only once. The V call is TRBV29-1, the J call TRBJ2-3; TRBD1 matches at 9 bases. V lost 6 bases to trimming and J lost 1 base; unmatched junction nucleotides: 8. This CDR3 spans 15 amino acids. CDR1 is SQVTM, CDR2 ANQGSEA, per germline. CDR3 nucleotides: TGCAGCGTCGGTGTGTGGACAGGGGGCACAGATACGCAGTATTTT. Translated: CSVGVWTGGTDTQYF.

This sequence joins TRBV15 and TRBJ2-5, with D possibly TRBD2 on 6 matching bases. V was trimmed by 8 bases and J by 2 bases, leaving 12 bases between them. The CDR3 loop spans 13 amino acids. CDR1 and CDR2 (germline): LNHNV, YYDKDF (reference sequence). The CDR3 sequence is CATGPGVQETQYF. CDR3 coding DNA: TGTGCCACCGGGCCGGGGGTTCAAGAGACCCAGTACTTC.

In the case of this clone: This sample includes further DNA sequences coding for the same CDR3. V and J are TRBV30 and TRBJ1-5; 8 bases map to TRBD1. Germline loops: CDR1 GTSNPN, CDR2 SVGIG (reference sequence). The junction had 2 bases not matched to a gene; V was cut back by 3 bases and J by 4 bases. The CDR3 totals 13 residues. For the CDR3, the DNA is TGTGCCTGGAGCGACAGGGGAAATCAGCCCCAGCATTTT. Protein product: CAWSDRGNQPQHF.

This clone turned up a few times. For the CDR3, the DNA is TGTGCCAGCAGTCGGGGGACTAGCGGGGTCTCAGATACGCAGTATTTT. It codes for CASSRGTSGVSDTQYF. The gene calls are TRBV25-1 and TRBJ2-3; 13 nucleotides line up with TRBD2. From germline, CDR1 is MGHDK and CDR2 SYGVNS. This CDR3 contains 16 residues. Unmatched junction bases numbered 6, after V lost 5 bases and J lost 4 bases.

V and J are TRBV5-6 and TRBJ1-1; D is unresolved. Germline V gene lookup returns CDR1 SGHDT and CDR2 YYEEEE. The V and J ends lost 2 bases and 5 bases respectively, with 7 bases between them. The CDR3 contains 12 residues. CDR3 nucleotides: TGTGCCAGCAGCTTCGGGATTACTGAAGCTTTCTTT. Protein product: CASSFGITEAFF.

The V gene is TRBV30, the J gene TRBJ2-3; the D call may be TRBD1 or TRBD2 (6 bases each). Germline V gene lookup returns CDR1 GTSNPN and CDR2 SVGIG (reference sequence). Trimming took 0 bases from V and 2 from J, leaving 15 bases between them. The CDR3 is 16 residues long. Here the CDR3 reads CAWSVSLRGDTDTQYF. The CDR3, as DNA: TGTGCCTGGAGTGTATCCCTGAGGGGGGACACAGATACGCAGTATTTT.

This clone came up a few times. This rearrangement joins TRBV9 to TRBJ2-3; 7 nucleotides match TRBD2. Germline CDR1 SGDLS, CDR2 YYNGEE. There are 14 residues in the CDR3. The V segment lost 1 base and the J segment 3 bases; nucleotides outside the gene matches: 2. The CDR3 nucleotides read TGTGCCAGCAGCGTATCTAGCGGAACAGATACGCAGTATTTT. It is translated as CASSVSSGTDTQYF.

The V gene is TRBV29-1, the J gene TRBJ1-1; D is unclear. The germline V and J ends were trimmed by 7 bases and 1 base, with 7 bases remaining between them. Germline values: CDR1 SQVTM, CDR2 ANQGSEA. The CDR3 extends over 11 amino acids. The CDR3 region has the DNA TGCAGCGCCTCGGAGAACACTGAAGCTTTCTTT. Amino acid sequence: CSASENTEAFF.

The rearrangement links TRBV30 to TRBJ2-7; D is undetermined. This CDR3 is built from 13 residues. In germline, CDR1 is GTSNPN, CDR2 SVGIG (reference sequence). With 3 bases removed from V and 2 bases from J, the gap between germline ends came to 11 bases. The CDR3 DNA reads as TGTGCCTGGAGATGGCAGCTGGCCTACGAGCAGTACTTC. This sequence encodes CAWRWQLAYEQYF.

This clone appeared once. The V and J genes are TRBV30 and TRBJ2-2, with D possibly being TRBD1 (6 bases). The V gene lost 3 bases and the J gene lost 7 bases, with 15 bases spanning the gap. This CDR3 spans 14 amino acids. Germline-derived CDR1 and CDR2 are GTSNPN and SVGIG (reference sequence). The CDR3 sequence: CAWRNRVTGGELFF. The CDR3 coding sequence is TGTGCCTGGAGAAACAGGGTTACGGGCGGGGAGCTGTTTTTT.

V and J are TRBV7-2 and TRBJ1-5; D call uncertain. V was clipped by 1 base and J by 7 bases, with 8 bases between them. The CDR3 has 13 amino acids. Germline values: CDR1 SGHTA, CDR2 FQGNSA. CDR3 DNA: TGTGCCAGCAGCTTAGGATTCGGGCAGCCCCAGCATTTT. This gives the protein CASSLGFGQPQHF.